Listed here are 2 T cell receptor beta chains from one sample, sequenced in a study of cytomegalovirus exposure and HLA in healthy donors. 60 Vbeta and 13 Jbeta primers were used in PCR. Here immunoSEQ multiplex PCR was the method, and the copy in TCRdb shows in-frame clones only, minus some. The repertoire holds over 150,000 clones, with over 70% as singletons. The sample comprised PBMCs. All receptors derive from a woman aged 25 to 39 in good health and CMV-seropositive.

This clone was counted between two and nine times. The chain combines TRBV6-6 with TRBJ2-2; 9 nucleotides match TRBD2. With V trimmed by 5 bases and J by 5 bases, 9 bases remained unmatched. The germline V gene encodes CDR1 MNHNY and CDR2 SVGAGI (reference sequence). This CDR3 has 16 amino acids. The CDR3 coding sequence is TGTGCCAGCAGTCCCCGGGGGGCGGGAGGGACCGGGGAGCTGTTTTTT. This sequence encodes CASSPRGAGGTGELFF.

There are a few counts of this clone. The V gene is TRBV25-1, the J gene TRBJ1-1, with 9 bases fitting TRBD1. Germline V CDR1 and CDR2: MGHDK, SYGVNS. Trimming took 4 bases from V and 1 from J; bases not matched to a gene: 4. The CDR3 is 15 residues long. CDR3 sequence reads: CASSVQGATNTEAFF. The CDR3, as DNA: TGTGCCAGCAGTGTACAGGGGGCGACGAACACTGAAGCTTTCTTT.